The 15 T cell receptor beta chains presented below share a single source sample, sequenced in a study of radiotherapy plus CTLA-4 blockade in lung cancer. The protocol was immunoSEQ multiplex PCR, while the TCRdb copy is restricted to in-frame clones and leaves out a portion. The sample yields 89,000 or so clones, 82% seen once. The source was peripheral blood, collected from a patient treated with radiotherapy plus ipilimumab. These receptors originate from a human donor with non-small cell lung cancer who had a partial response to radiotherapy plus ipilimumab.

V and J are TRBV2 and TRBJ2-3; possible D gene TRBD1, 5 bases. Germline loops: CDR1 SNHLY, CDR2 FYNNEI. This CDR3 has 14 amino acids. The V gene lost 6 bases and the J gene lost 3 bases, with 13 bases spanning the gap. CDR3 nucleotide sequence: TGTGCCAGCAGCTCAGGGTTTAGAACAGATACGCAGTATTTT. Protein product: CASSSGFRTDTQYF.

This clone was seen a single time. The V call is TRBV5-1, the J call TRBJ2-3; 8 bases match TRBD1. The germline V gene encodes CDR1 SGHRS and CDR2 YFSETQ. This CDR3 is built from 15 residues. V lost 4 bases to trimming and J lost 2 bases; unmatched junction nucleotides: 6. CDR3 bases: TGCGCCAGCAGCATCTTGGGACAGGTCACAGATACGCAGTATTTT. Encoded protein: CASSILGQVTDTQYF.

The J gene is TRBJ2-7, the V gene TRBV10-3; 10 positions match TRBD2. Trimming took 8 bases from V and 7 from J; bases not matched to a gene: 14. This CDR3 region has 15 residues. Germline CDR1 reads ENHRY; CDR2 reads SYGVKD. The CDR3: CAIQEALAGSREQYF. CDR3 DNA sequence: TGTGCCATCCAGGAAGCACTAGCGGGATCTCGGGAGCAGTACTTC.

The rearrangement links TRBV18 to TRBJ2-5; TRBD2 is a possible D gene (5 bases). Trimming shortened V by 6 bases and J by 4 bases, and 12 bases separated the two germline ends. Germline CDR1 reads KGHSH; CDR2 reads LQKENI. This CDR3 has 13 amino acids. The CDR3 DNA sequence: TGTGCCAGCTCCCCCGTGGCGGGAGAGACCCAGTACTTC. Protein sequence: CASSPVAGETQYF. The whole variable domain, remainder taken from reference TRBV18 and TRBJ2-5, is NAGVMQNPRHLVRRRGQEARLRCSPMKGHSHVYWYRQLPEEGLKFMVYLQKENIIDESGMPKERFSAEFPKEGPSILRIQQVVRGDSAAYFCASSPVAGETQYFGPGTRLLVL.

The J gene is TRBJ2-7, the V gene TRBV5-1; TRBD2 is a possible D gene (5 bases). CDR3 length equals 14 residues. The ends were cut back, 3 bases at V and 0 bases at J, with 10 bases in the middle. CDR1 is SGHRS, CDR2 YFSETQ, per germline. The CDR3 DNA is TGCGCCAGCAGCTCCGGACTGAGCTCCTACGAGCAGTACTTC. Its translation is CASSSGLSSYEQYF.

The chain links TRBV27 to TRBJ2-1; no definite D call. This CDR3 has 12 amino acids. CDR1 is MNHEY, CDR2 SMNVEV, per germline (reference sequence). Trimming took 5 bases from V and 1 from J, leaving 3 bases between them. In DNA form, the CDR3 reads TGTGCCAGCAGTCAATCCTACAATGAGCAGTTCTTC. Amino acids: CASSQSYNEQFF.

This chain connects TRBV27 to TRBJ2-7; a weak D match, TRBD1 (6 bases). V was shortened by 6 bases and J by 2 bases, with 14 bases between the two germline ends. The CDR3 runs to 14 residues. Germline assignment: CDR1 MNHEY and CDR2 SMNVEV (reference sequence). CDR3 sequence: CASRGQGNTYEQYF. The DNA for the CDR3 is TGTGCCAGCAGAGGTCAGGGGAACACCTACGAGCAGTACTTC.

This sequence joins TRBV2 and TRBJ2-7; no firm D call. The germline V and J ends were trimmed by 4 bases and 0 bases, with 10 bases remaining between them. There are 14 residues in the CDR3. Germline V gene data show CDR1 as SNHLY and CDR2 as FYNNEI. As DNA, the CDR3 is TGTGCCAGCAGTGCTGAGGTACGCTCCTACGAGCAGTACTTC. Its translation is CASSAEVRSYEQYF.

The J gene is TRBJ2-5, the V gene TRBV19; TRBD1 matches 9 bases. CDR3 length equals 15 residues. Germline V gives CDR1 LNHDA, CDR2 SQIVND (reference sequence). V lost 8 bases to trimming and J lost 5 bases; unmatched junction nucleotides: 12. CDR3 residues: CASGVQGARGETQYF. Here the CDR3 DNA reads TGTGCCAGTGGAGTACAGGGGGCGAGGGGTGAGACCCAGTACTTC.

This sequence joins TRBV5-1 and TRBJ2-7; D unresolved. Trimming took off 1 base at V and 4 bases at J, with 12 bases between the two ends. In germline, CDR1 is SGHRS, CDR2 YFSETQ. The CDR3 is 14 amino acids. CDR3 region: CASSLSGPGYEQYF. DNA of the CDR3: TGCGCCAGCAGCTTGTCAGGCCCAGGATACGAGCAGTACTTC.

The V and J genes are TRBV5-1 and TRBJ1-1; TRBD1 agrees at 11 bases. The length of the CDR3 is 16 residues. Trimming cost V 4 bases and J 0 bases; bases outside gene matches: 5. Germline assignment: CDR1 SGHRS and CDR2 YFSETQ. This CDR3 is CASSLGTGGLNTEAFF. The CDR3, as DNA: TGCGCCAGCAGCCTAGGGACAGGGGGTTTGAACACTGAAGCTTTCTTT.

The V gene is TRBV29-1, the J gene TRBJ2-1; 7 bases map to TRBD2. The CDR3 runs 16 residues. The V gene's germline CDR1 is SQVTM and CDR2 ANQGSEA. The V segment lost 2 bases and the J segment 3 bases; nucleotides outside the gene matches: 10. CDR3 region: CSVEMALADFYNEQFF. The CDR3 DNA is TGCAGCGTTGAAATGGCTCTAGCGGATTTCTACAATGAGCAGTTCTTC.

This rearrangement joins TRBV21-1 to TRBJ2-3; the table calls TRBD1, which could not be checked here. TRBV21-1 represents a pseudogene. The CDR3 spans 9 residues. The CDR3 protein is CASRQAQYF. In DNA form, the CDR3 reads TGTGCCTCTCGGCAGGCGCAGTATTTT.

The chain links TRBV25-1 to TRBJ2-1; TRBD2 matches at 7 bases. Germline V gives CDR1 MGHDK, CDR2 SYGVNS. The ends lost 2 bases at V and 5 bases at J; junction bases unmatched: 6. The CDR3 contains 15 residues. CDR3 in DNA: TGTGCCAGCAGTGAAAGCCTAGCGGTGAACAATGAGCAGTTCTTC. It translates to CASSESLAVNNEQFF. Full variable domain (missing parts from reference TRBV25-1 and TRBJ2-1): EADIYQTPRYLVIGTGKKITLECSQTMGHDKMYWYQQDPGMELHLIHYSYGVNSTEKGDLSSESTVSRIRTEHFPLTLESARPSHTSQYLCASSESLAVNNEQFFGPGTRLTVL.

CDR3 nucleotide sequence: TGTGCCAGCAGTGACCACACCTACAATGAGCAGTTCTTC. Translating gives CASSDHTYNEQFF. The chain employs TRBV25-1 and TRBJ2-1; D unresolved. The CDR3 has 13 amino acids. V lost 3 bases, J lost 2 bases, and 5 bases lay in between. In germline, CDR1 is MGHDK, CDR2 SYGVNS. The variable domain in full, completed from reference TRBV25-1 and TRBJ2-1, reads EADIYQTPRYLVIGTGKKITLECSQTMGHDKMYWYQQDPGMELHLIHYSYGVNSTEKGDLSSESTVSRIRTEHFPLTLESARPSHTSQYLCASSDHTYNEQFFGPGTRLTVL.